This T cell receptor beta chain was sequenced during a study of cytomegalovirus exposure and HLA in healthy donors. Broader study findings: As a later analysis revealed, the rate of TCR association differed by HLA locus, with DRB1 most and HLA-C fewest. A later analysis reportedly found fewer N-insertions in an Asian-associated ancestry cluster than the approximately 660-donor mean. Cytomegalovirus-associated TCR beta chains were listed, numbering roughly 150.

The PCR had 60 Vbeta and 13 Jbeta primers. Repertoires were generated with immunoSEQ multiplex PCR, while TCRdb's copy carries only in-frame clones and drops some. The data hold tens of thousands of clones, with about nine tenths observed a single time. There are 16 residues in the CDR3. The V and J ends lost 2 bases and 1 base respectively, with 14 bases between them. The V gene's germline CDR1 is MNHEY and CDR2 SMNVEV (reference sequence). A remark on this clone: Antigen specificity is unknown.

The chain is built from TRBV27 and TRBJ1-2; D is uncertain. The sequence was obtained from a man aged 18 to 35 in good health and CMV-seronegative. The specimen was PBMCs. CDR3 sequence reads: CASSLRAPRDNYGYTF. CDR3 bases: TGTGCCAGCAGTTTACGAGCCCCGCGGGATAACTATGGCTACACCTTC.